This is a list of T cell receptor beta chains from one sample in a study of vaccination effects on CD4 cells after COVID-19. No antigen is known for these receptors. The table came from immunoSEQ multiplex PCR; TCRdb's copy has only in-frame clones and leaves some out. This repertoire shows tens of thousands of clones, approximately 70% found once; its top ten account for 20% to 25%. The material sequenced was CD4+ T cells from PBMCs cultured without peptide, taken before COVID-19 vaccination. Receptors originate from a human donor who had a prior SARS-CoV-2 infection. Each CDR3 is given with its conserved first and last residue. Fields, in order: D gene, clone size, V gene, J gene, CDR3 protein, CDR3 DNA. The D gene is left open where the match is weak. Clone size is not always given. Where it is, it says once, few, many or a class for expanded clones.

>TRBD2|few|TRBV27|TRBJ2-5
CATSQRGTETQYF
TGTGCTACGAGTCAGCGGGGCACAGAGACCCAGTACTTC
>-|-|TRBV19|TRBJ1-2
CASSIFSGQPGHGYTF
TGTGCCAGTAGTATCTTTTCGGGACAACCGGGCCATGGCTACACCTTC
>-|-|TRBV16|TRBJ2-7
CASSPVSYEQYF
TGTGCCAGCAGCCCGGTTAGCTACGAGCAGTACTTC
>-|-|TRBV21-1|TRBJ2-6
CASSTGGATGANVLTF
TGTGCCAGCAGCACAGGGGGCGCAACTGGGGCCAACGTCCTGACTTTC
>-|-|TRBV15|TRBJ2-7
CATSRDGTGDYEQYF
TGTGCCACCAGCAGAGATGGGACTGGTGACTACGAGCAGTACTTC
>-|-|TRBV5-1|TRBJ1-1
CASSSRGGRDTEAFF
TGCGCCAGCAGCTCACGGGGGGGGCGGGACACTGAAGCTTTCTTT
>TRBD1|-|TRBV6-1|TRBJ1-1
CASSDDRGHTEAFF
TGTGCCAGCAGTGATGACAGGGGGCACACTGAAGCTTTCTTT
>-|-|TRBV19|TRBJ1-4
CASSIENWGTNEKLFF
TGTGCCAGTAGTATAGAGAACTGGGGAACTAATGAAAAACTGTTTTTT
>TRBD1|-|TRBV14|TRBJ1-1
CASSPRGRWLWTEAFF
TGTGCCAGCAGCCCGAGGGGGCGTTGGCTGTGGACTGAAGCTTTCTTT
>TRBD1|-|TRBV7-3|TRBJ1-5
CASSLAQGARGNQPQHF
TGTGCCAGCAGCTTAGCACAGGGGGCAAGGGGCAATCAGCCCCAGCATTTT
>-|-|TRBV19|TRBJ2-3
CASSTRVQGGTDTQYF
TGTGCCAGTAGTACTAGGGTCCAGGGTGGCACAGATACGCAGTATTTT
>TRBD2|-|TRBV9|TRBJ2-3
CASSRRERGTQYF
TGTGCCAGCAGCAGGCGGGAGAGGGGTACGCAGTATTTT
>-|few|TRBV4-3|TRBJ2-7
CASSQDWGTRTYEQYF
TGCGCCAGCAGCCAAGATTGGGGCACCCGGACCTACGAGCAGTACTTC
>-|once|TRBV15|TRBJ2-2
CATSRAGPGELFF
TGTGCCACCAGCAGAGCGGGTCCCGGGGAGCTGTTTTTT
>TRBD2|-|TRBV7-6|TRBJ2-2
CASSLAGTSGLANTGELFF
TGTGCCAGCAGCTTAGCGGGGACTAGCGGACTTGCGAACACCGGGGAGCTGTTTTTT
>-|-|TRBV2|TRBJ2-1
CASSVRPHGYNEQFF
TGTGCCAGCAGTGTACGGCCCCACGGGTACAATGAGCAGTTCTTC
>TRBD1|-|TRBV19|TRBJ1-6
CASSIGPGGSNSPLHF
TGTGCCAGTAGTATCGGCCCAGGGGGTTCGAATTCACCCCTCCACTTT
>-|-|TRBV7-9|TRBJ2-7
CASSEHRDFPYEQYF
TGTGCCAGCAGCGAACACCGGGACTTCCCCTACGAGCAGTACTTC
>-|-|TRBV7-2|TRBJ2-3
CASGWVSTDTQYF
TGTGCCAGCGGCTGGGTTTCCACAGATACGCAGTATTTT
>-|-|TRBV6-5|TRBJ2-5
CASSYSRSGARETQYF
TGTGCCAGCAGTTACTCGAGATCGGGGGCTAGGGAGACCCAGTACTTC
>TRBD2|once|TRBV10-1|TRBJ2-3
CASHWEGRFTDTQYF
TGCGCCAGCCACTGGGAGGGGAGATTCACAGATACGCAGTATTTT
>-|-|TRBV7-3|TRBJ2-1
CASSSSTGPMSSYNEQFF
TGTGCCAGCAGCTCTTCGACAGGACCTATGAGCTCCTACAATGAGCAGTTCTTC
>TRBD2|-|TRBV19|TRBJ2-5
CASSFPTSGGKETQYF
TGTGCCAGTAGTTTCCCGACTAGCGGGGGGAAAGAGACCCAGTACTTC
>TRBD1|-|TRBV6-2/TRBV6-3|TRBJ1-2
CASRPTEGTGANYGYTF
TGTGCCAGCAGACCTACGGAGGGGACAGGGGCTAACTATGGCTACACCTTC
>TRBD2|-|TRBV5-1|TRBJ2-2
CASSLLAGGGELFF
TGCGCCAGCAGCCTTCTAGCGGGCGGCGGGGAGCTGTTTTTT
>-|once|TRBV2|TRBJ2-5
CASSLLETQYF
TGTGCCAGCAGCCTGTTAGAGACCCAGTACTTC
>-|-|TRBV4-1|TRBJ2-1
CASSQASVMPNEQFF
TGCGCCAGCAGCCAAGCTAGCGTAATGCCTAATGAGCAGTTCTTC
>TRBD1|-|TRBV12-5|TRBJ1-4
CASGLDPGQGSEKLFF
TGTGCTAGTGGTTTGGACCCGGGACAGGGGAGCGAAAAACTGTTTTTT
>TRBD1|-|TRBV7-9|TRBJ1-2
CASSLVVAGGNYGYTF
TGTGCCAGCAGCTTAGTGGTGGCAGGGGGTAACTATGGCTACACCTTC
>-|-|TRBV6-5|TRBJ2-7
CASSYARMQYF
TGTGCCAGCAGTTACGCGCGGATGCAGTACTTC
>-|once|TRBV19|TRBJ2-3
CASSSGQVTDTQYF
TGTGCCAGTAGTTCGGGGCAAGTGACAGATACGCAGTATTTT
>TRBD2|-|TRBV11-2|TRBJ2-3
CASSLTRLAGADTQYF
TGTGCCAGCAGCTTAACAAGACTAGCGGGAGCAGATACGCAGTATTTT
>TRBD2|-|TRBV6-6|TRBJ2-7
CASLNSGGAYEQYF
TGTGCCAGCCTCAATAGCGGGGGGGCCTACGAGCAGTACTTC
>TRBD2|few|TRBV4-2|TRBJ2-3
CASSQAGGAADTQYF
TGTGCCAGCAGCCAAGCCGGGGGGGCCGCAGATACGCAGTATTTT
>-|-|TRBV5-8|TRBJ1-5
CASSLRRDQPQHF
TGTGCCAGCAGCTTGAGAAGGGATCAGCCCCAGCATTTT
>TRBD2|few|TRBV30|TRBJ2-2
CASWTSGRVATGELFF
TGTGCCAGTTGGACTAGCGGGAGGGTAGCCACCGGGGAGCTGTTTTTT
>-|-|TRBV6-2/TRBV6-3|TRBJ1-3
CASSYSIRGASGNTIYF
TGTGCCAGCAGTTACTCGATCCGGGGGGCATCTGGAAACACCATATATTTT
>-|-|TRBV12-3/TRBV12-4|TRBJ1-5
CASSIDGVQPQHF
TGTGCCAGCAGCATAGACGGGGTTCAGCCCCAGCATTTT
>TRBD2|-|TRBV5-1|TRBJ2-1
CASSPGLAGDEQFF
TGCGCCAGCAGCCCAGGACTAGCGGGAGATGAGCAGTTCTTC
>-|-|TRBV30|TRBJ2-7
CAWTQGYSYEQYF
TGTGCCTGGACTCAGGGATACTCCTACGAGCAGTACTTC
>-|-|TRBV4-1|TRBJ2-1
CASSQDVEGGQFF
TGCGCCAGCAGCCAAGATGTCGAGGGGGGGCAGTTCTTC
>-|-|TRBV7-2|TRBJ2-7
CASSLGTIGPYEQYF
TGTGCCAGCAGCTTAGGGACTATCGGGCCCTACGAGCAGTACTTC
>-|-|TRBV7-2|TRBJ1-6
CASSGPSSYNSPLHF
TGTGCCAGCAGCGGACCGAGCTCCTATAATTCACCCCTCCACTTT
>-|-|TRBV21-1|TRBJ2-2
CASSYLVSGVGELFF
TGTGCCAGCAGCTATCTAGTATCGGGGGTAGGGGAGCTGTTTTTT
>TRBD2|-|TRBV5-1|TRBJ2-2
CASSRLAASNTGELFF
TGCGCCAGCAGCCGTCTAGCGGCATCGAACACCGGGGAGCTGTTTTTT
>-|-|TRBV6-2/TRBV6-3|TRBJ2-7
CASSYSTASTYEQYF
TGTGCCAGCAGTTACTCGACGGCTTCAACCTACGAGCAGTACTTC
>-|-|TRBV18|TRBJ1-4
CASSDTATNEKLFF
TGTGCCAGCTCAGACACTGCAACTAATGAAAAACTGTTTTTT
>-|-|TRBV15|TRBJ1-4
CATSRRTVRTEKLFF
TGTGCCACCAGCCGAAGGACAGTCAGGACTGAAAAACTGTTTTTT
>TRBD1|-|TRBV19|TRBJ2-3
CASSLRRTGGTDTQYF
TGTGCCAGTAGCCTACGGCGGACAGGGGGCACGGATACGCAGTATTTT
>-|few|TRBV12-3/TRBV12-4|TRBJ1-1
CASIRAGGTEAFF
TGTGCCAGCATACGTGCGGGGGGAACCGAAGCTTTCTTT
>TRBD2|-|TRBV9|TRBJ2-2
CASSASGRYTGELFF
TGTGCCAGCAGCGCCAGCGGGAGGTACACCGGGGAGCTGTTTTTT
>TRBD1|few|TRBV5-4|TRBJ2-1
CASSPVGDRGYNEQFF
TGTGCCAGCAGCCCAGTCGGGGACAGGGGATACAATGAGCAGTTCTTC
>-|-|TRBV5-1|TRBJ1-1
CASSLPTATEAFF
TGCGCCAGCAGCTTGCCCACAGCCACTGAAGCTTTCTTT
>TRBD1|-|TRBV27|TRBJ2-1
CASSPWTGSNEQFF
TGTGCCAGCAGTCCGTGGACAGGGAGCAATGAGCAGTTCTTC